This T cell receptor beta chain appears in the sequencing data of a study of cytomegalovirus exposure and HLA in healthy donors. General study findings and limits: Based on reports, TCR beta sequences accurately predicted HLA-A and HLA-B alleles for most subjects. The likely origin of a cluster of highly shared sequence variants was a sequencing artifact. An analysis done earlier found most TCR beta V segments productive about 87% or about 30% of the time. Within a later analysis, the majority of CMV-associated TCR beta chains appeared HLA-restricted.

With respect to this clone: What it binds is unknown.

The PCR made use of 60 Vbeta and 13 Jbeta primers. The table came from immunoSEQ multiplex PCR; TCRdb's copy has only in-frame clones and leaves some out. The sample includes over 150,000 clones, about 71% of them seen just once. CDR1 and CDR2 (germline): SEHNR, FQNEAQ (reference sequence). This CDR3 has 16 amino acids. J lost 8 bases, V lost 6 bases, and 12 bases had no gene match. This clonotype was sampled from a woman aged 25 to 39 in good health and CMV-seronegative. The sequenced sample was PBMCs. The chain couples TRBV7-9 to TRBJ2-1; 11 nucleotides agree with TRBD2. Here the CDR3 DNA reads TGTGCCAGCAGTCGAATAGCGGGAGGGCCGATCGATGAGCAGTTCTTC. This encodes CASSRIAGGPIDEQFF.